The source of this T cell receptor beta chain is a study of CD8 T cells in Susac syndrome. Random hexamers served to reverse transcribe about 0.5 to 1 ug RNA. TCRdb ran MiXCR on the immunoSEQ multiplex PCR reads and lists one entry per CDR3 protein. Found here are approximately 160,000 distinct CDR3 sequences, about 94% of them singletons; the top ten hold 0.09% to 0.095%. The multiple sclerosis controls were treatment-naive patients, and their relapsing-remitting disease was stable or active. The CDR3 consists of 14 residues. The germline V and J ends were trimmed by 3 bases and 3 bases, with 12 bases remaining between them. Germline V gene data show CDR1 as SGHNT and CDR2 as YYREEE (reference sequence).

J is TRBJ1-1 and V is TRBV5-4; D ambiguous. This receptor was identified in a human donor with multiple sclerosis. Sequenced sample: CD4+ T cells from PBMCs. CDR3 region: CASSSKSRHTEAFF. CDR3 bases: TGTGCCAGCAGCTCTAAGAGTAGGCACACTGAAGCTTTCTTT.